A selection of T cell receptor beta chains follows, all from one sample in a study of blood T cell repertoires in COVID-19. Assay used: immunoSEQ multiplex PCR; TCRdb lists only in-frame clones, some missing. The sample includes about 97,000 clones, 80% to 95% of them seen just once. The sequencing sample was made of peripheral blood. The source is a woman in her fifties or sixties with COVID-19, enrolled during active disease. Both conserved end residues are part of each CDR3. A D gene is named only where the DNA matches it firmly. Where a row states a size, it is once, few, many or the class of an expanded clone; other rows omit it.

V gene	D gene	J gene	clone size	CDR3 DNA	CDR3 protein
TRBV11-3	.	TRBJ2-2	.	TGTGCCAGCAGCTTATGGGAAGGGGGGGCGGCCGGGGAGCTGTTTTTT	CASSLWEGGAAGELFF
TRBV2	TRBD1	TRBJ2-3	.	TGTGCCAGCAGCCAGGACAGGGGGCGTACAGATACGCAGTATTTT	CASSQDRGRTDTQYF
TRBV5-1	.	TRBJ1-6	.	TGCGCCAGCAGCCTTACAGGGACGGGCGGTGCGAATTCACCCCTCCACTTT	CASSLTGTGGANSPLHF
TRBV12-3/TRBV12-4	.	TRBJ1-6	.	TGTGCCAGCAGAGAGAGTTTTAATTCACCCCTCCACTTT	CASRESFNSPLHF
TRBV7-8	.	TRBJ2-5	.	TGTGCCAGCAGCTTAGGGGTCACGTGGGGGGTACGGGAGACCCAGTACTTC	CASSLGVTWGVRETQYF
TRBV14	.	TRBJ1-1	.	TGTGCCAGCAGCCTCCTGGGGGGGAACACTGAAGCTTTCTTT	CASSLLGGNTEAFF
TRBV5-6	.	TRBJ1-3	.	TGTGCCAGCAGCTTTGGCAGACTGGCTGGAAACACCATATATTTT	CASSFGRLAGNTIYF
TRBV10-1	.	TRBJ2-3	.	TGCGCCAGCAGTGAGTCGAACCCAGGGGCCATGGATACGCAGTATTTT	CASSESNPGAMDTQYF
TRBV19	TRBD2	TRBJ2-3	.	TGTGCCAGTAGTAGGACTAGCGGGGGGCTCCTGGCAGATACGCAGTATTTT	CASSRTSGGLLADTQYF
TRBV6-1	TRBD1	TRBJ2-7	.	TGTGCCAGCAGTGAAGGGTGGGGACAGCCATACGAGCAGTACTTC	CASSEGWGQPYEQYF
TRBV12-5	.	TRBJ1-2	.	TGTGCCCTGTTTTGGTCGAGTGGCTACACCTTC	CALFWSSGYTF
TRBV5-1	TRBD1	TRBJ1-1	.	TGCGCCAGCAGCTTAGACAGGGGGAACACTGAAGCTTTCTTT	CASSLDRGNTEAFF
TRBV11-2	TRBD2	TRBJ2-5	.	TGTGCCAGCAGCCTGACTAGCGGGGGAACCCAAGAGACCCAGTACTTC	CASSLTSGGTQETQYF
TRBV6-5	.	TRBJ1-2	once	TGTGCCAGCACCAATAGGGGGAACGTAAATGGCTACACCTTC	CASTNRGNVNGYTF
TRBV18	.	TRBJ1-2	.	TGTGCCAGCTCACCAACAGGACAGAGCTATGGCTACACCTTC	CASSPTGQSYGYTF
TRBV29-1	.	TRBJ2-5	.	TGCAGCGTGGGAGGAGGCCAAGAGACCCAGTACTTC	CSVGGGQETQYF
TRBV28	.	TRBJ1-1	.	TGTGCCAGCAGTACAATCTCCCGAGGAGCTTTCTTT	CASSTISRGAFF
TRBV18	.	TRBJ1-4	.	TGTGCCAGCTCACTCGGACAGTATGAAAAACTGTTTTTT	CASSLGQYEKLFF
TRBV2	.	TRBJ2-3	.	TGTGCCAGCAGTGACGGCAGGGGCACAGATACGCAGTATTTT	CASSDGRGTDTQYF
TRBV4-1	.	TRBJ1-1	.	TGCGCCAGCAGCCGAAGGACAGTTCGTACTGAAGCTTTCTTT	CASSRRTVRTEAFF
TRBV19	.	TRBJ1-2	few	TGTGCCAGTAGTATACCGAAGGGGCTACTATATGGCTACACCTTC	CASSIPKGLLYGYTF
TRBV3-1/TRBV3-2	.	TRBJ2-7	.	TGTGCCAGCAGCCGGAACCAGGGGACCTACGAGCAGTACTTC	CASSRNQGTYEQYF
TRBV7-8	TRBD1	TRBJ1-2	.	TGTGCCAGCAGCTTGCGGAGGGGACAGGGACCGCGAGGCTACACCTTC	CASSLRRGQGPRGYTF
TRBV27	.	TRBJ1-2	once	TGTGCCAGCAGAGCCCGGGGTAACGGCTACACCTTC	CASRARGNGYTF
TRBV2	.	TRBJ2-1	.	TGTGCCAGCAGTCCCACAGGGACGAGGAATGAGCAGTTCTTC	CASSPTGTRNEQFF
TRBV5-1	.	TRBJ2-2	.	TGCGCCAGCAGCTCGGCGACCTCGGGCACCGGGGAGCTGTTTTTT	CASSSATSGTGELFF
TRBV5-1	.	TRBJ1-5	.	TGCGCCGGCCATTCCCACTTCTGCAGCGGGCCCCAGCATTTT	CAGHSHFCSGPQHF
TRBV11-3	TRBD1	TRBJ1-3	.	TGTGCCACCCCCCTCGGGACAGGGGACCGCGACCGGAATTTT	CATPLGTGDRDRNF
TRBV29-1	.	TRBJ1-2	.	TGCAGCGTGCGGCCAATGCTCGGGGTTTTGGACTATGGCTACACCTTC	CSVRPMLGVLDYGYTF
TRBV5-4	.	TRBJ2-5	.	TGTGCCAGCAGCTTGGCCGTACAAGAGACCCAGTACTTC	CASSLAVQETQYF
TRBV5-6	.	TRBJ2-5	.	TGTGCCAGCAGCTTGGCTACCGGGTGGGAGACCCAGTACTTC	CASSLATGWETQYF
TRBV6-2/TRBV6-3	.	TRBJ2-3	once	TGTGCCAGCAGTTACCTCGGGTGGAGCACAGATACGCAGTATTTT	CASSYLGWSTDTQYF
TRBV12-5	.	TRBJ2-1	.	TGTGCTAGTGGTCCTTCTGCAGGCCCTACCTACAATGAGCAGTTCTTC	CASGPSAGPTYNEQFF
TRBV7-2	.	TRBJ1-2	.	TGTGCCAGCAGCTTAGAGTACAGATATGGCTACACCTTC	CASSLEYRYGYTF
TRBV15	.	TRBJ1-1	.	TGTGCCACCAGCAGAGATCCCCTCAACAGGGTTCAGTCTGAAGCTTTCTTT	CATSRDPLNRVQSEAFF
TRBV18	TRBD1	TRBJ1-1	.	TGTGCCAGCTCACGGGCAGGGGGTATGTACACTGAAGCTTTCTTT	CASSRAGGMYTEAFF
TRBV10-3	TRBD1	TRBJ1-2	.	TGTGCCATCCGGGGAGGAAGGACAGGGACTCACTATGGCTACACCTTC	CAIRGGRTGTHYGYTF
TRBV28	TRBD2	TRBJ2-7	.	TGTGCCAGCAGTTTAGCTCCCGGGGGGGGTGCCTCAGGTCGGTACTTC	CASSLAPGGGASGRYF
TRBV6-6	.	TRBJ1-1	.	TGTGCCAGCAGTTACTCTGGGCTGAACACTGAAGCTTTCTTT	CASSYSGLNTEAFF
TRBV21-1	.	TRBJ1-1	.	TGTGCCAGCAGCAACCCAGGGGGTGACACTGAAGCTTTCTTT	CASSNPGGDTEAFF
TRBV5-4	.	TRBJ1-6	.	TGTGCCAGCAGCTATGGATGGTTGAGGGCTCGTAATTCACCCCTCCACTTT	CASSYGWLRARNSPLHF
TRBV5-5	.	TRBJ1-2	.	TGTGCCAGCAGTCCCCGGGGGGGCCTCGGGGATGGCTACACCTTC	CASSPRGGLGDGYTF
TRBV19	TRBD1	TRBJ2-2	.	TGTGCCAGTAGTACTAACAGGGGGCAGACCGGGGAGCTGTTTTTT	CASSTNRGQTGELFF
TRBV4-1	.	TRBJ1-4	.	TGCGCCAGCAGCCGAGATTTGGGGCTGATGAATGAAAAACTGTTTTTT	CASSRDLGLMNEKLFF
TRBV5-1	.	TRBJ1-6	.	TGCGCCAGCAGCTTGGACGCGGGACGGGTTAATTCACCCCTCCACTTT	CASSLDAGRVNSPLHF
TRBV30	TRBD1	TRBJ2-7	.	TGTGCCTGGTCCAACAGGGGGCGCGAATGGGAGCAGTACTTC	CAWSNRGREWEQYF
TRBV3-1/TRBV3-2	TRBD2	TRBJ2-5	once	TGTGCCAGCAGCCGAGCAGGACTAGCGGGGGGTCAGGAGACCCAGTACTTC	CASSRAGLAGGQETQYF
TRBV10-2	.	TRBJ1-1	.	TGCGCCAGCAGTTGGGGCGGTAACACTGAAGCTTTCTTT	CASSWGGNTEAFF
TRBV15	TRBD1	TRBJ1-5	once	TGTGCCACCAGCAGAAGGACAGGGGAGATCCAGCCCCAGCATTTT	CATSRRTGEIQPQHF
TRBV28	.	TRBJ2-3	.	TGTGCCAGCAGCGCGGCCGCACTCACAGATACGCAGTATTTT	CASSAAALTDTQYF
TRBV28	TRBD1	TRBJ2-2	.	TGTGCCAGCAGTCCCCGGGACAGGGGCACCGGGGAGCTGTTTTTT	CASSPRDRGTGELFF
TRBV20-1	.	TRBJ2-6	.	TGCAGCGCTGGGGCCAACGTCCTGACTTTC	CSAGANVLTF